The rows below give T cell receptor beta chains drawn from one sample of a study of blood T cell repertoires in COVID-19. The method was immunoSEQ multiplex PCR; TCRdb's version includes in-frame clones alone and lacks a portion of them. In the table there are around 170,000 clones, 84% of which are singletons. The sequenced sample consisted of PBMCs or T cells enriched from blood (not recorded which). These receptors were taken from a woman in her forties or fifties who had recovered from COVID-19. Both conserved end residues are part of each CDR3. The order of the fields is J gene, V gene, D gene, clone size, CDR3 DNA, CDR3 protein. The D gene is left open where the match is weak. Size is stated for part of the rows, as once, few or many counts, or as a class when the clone is expanded.

TRBJ2-1	TRBV5-4	TRBD1	.	TGTGCCAGCAGCTTGGCTAGGGGGGACAGGGGTGGTAATGAGCAGTTCTTC	CASSLARGDRGGNEQFF
TRBJ1-2	TRBV7-8	.	once	TGTGCCAGCAGCCCAGACAGGAACTATGGCTACACCTTC	CASSPDRNYGYTF
TRBJ2-1	TRBV4-3	.	.	TGCGCCAGCAGCCAAGTGGGAAGGGCAGGGAATGAGCAGTTCTTC	CASSQVGRAGNEQFF
TRBJ2-2	TRBV7-3	TRBD2	.	TGTGCCAGCAGCCCCGCCGCGGGGGGGCTCACCGGGGAGCTGTTTTTT	CASSPAAGGLTGELFF
TRBJ1-3	TRBV19	.	.	TGTGCCAGTAGTATTGCAGTCTTCTCTGGAAACACCATATATTTT	CASSIAVFSGNTIYF
TRBJ2-7	TRBV29-1	.	.	TGCAGCGTTGAAGACAGGGACTACGAGCAGTACTTC	CSVEDRDYEQYF
TRBJ1-1	TRBV9	.	once	TGTGCCAGCAGCGTACCCGGGGGCACTGAAGCTTTCTTT	CASSVPGGTEAFF
TRBJ2-1	TRBV29-1	.	.	TGCAGCGTTGTAGGCGGCCGATACAATGAGCAGTTCTTC	CSVVGGRYNEQFF
TRBJ1-2	TRBV19	.	.	TGTGCCAGTAACGCCCGTTACAGGCAATATGGCTACACCTTC	CASNARYRQYGYTF
TRBJ2-2	TRBV11-3	.	.	TGTGCCAGCAGCTACAGACGGGGGACCGGGGAGCTGTTTTTT	CASSYRRGTGELFF
TRBJ2-2	TRBV2	.	.	TGTGCCAGCAGTGTTCAGGGTACAATGGAGCTGTTTTTT	CASSVQGTMELFF
TRBJ1-3	TRBV6-5	.	.	TGTGCCAGCAGTTACGATTCGGGGTCTGGAAACACCATATATTTT	CASSYDSGSGNTIYF
TRBJ1-1	TRBV21-1	.	.	TGTGGCAGAGGTGCCCTACCTGAGGACACTGAAGCTTTCTTT	CGRGALPEDTEAFF
TRBJ1-2	TRBV4-3	TRBD1	.	TGCGCCAGTAGCAGAAAACTTTCAGGGGGCAATGGCTACACCTTC	CASSRKLSGGNGYTF
TRBJ2-4	TRBV3-1/TRBV3-2	.	.	TGTGCCAGCAGCCAAGATCATTGGGGCTTGGCCAAAAACATTCAGTACTTC	CASSQDHWGLAKNIQYF
TRBJ2-6	TRBV5-6	TRBD1	.	TGTGCCAGCAGCTTGGCGACCAGGGGGCTGGACTCTGGGGCCAACGTCCTGACTTTC	CASSLATRGLDSGANVLTF
TRBJ1-5	TRBV19	TRBD1	.	TGTGCCAGTAGTATGGACAGGGCCATTAGCAATCAGCCCCAGCATTTT	CASSMDRAISNQPQHF
TRBJ2-5	TRBV7-9	TRBD2	.	TGTGCCAGCAGCTCCTTAGCGGGAGAAGGGGAGACCCAGTACTTC	CASSSLAGEGETQYF
TRBJ2-1	TRBV7-2	.	.	TGTGCCAGCAGCCCACATCCCAAGTACAATGAGCAGTTCTTC	CASSPHPKYNEQFF
TRBJ2-7	TRBV3-1/TRBV3-2	TRBD2	once	TGTGCCAGCAGCCCGGGACTAGCGGGAACGGAGCAGTACTTC	CASSPGLAGTEQYF
TRBJ2-2	TRBV7-2	.	.	TGTGCCAGCAGCTTAGACGGTACCGGGGAGCTGTTTTTT	CASSLDGTGELFF
TRBJ2-7	TRBV28	TRBD1	.	TGTGCCAGCAGGCTACCCGGGACAGGAACCTACGAGCAGTACTTC	CASRLPGTGTYEQYF
TRBJ1-5	TRBV24-1	TRBD1	.	TGTGCCACCAGTGACCCCGCGGACAGGGGGCTTCAGCCCCAGCATTTT	CATSDPADRGLQPQHF
TRBJ1-3	TRBV19	.	few	TGTGCCAGTAGTATAGATCGTCAGGGGTCGGTCTCTGGAAACACCATATATTTT	CASSIDRQGSVSGNTIYF
TRBJ1-5	TRBV9	TRBD1	.	TGTGCCAGCAGCGCAGGACAGGGGAGGAATCAGCCCCAGCATTTT	CASSAGQGRNQPQHF
TRBJ2-1	TRBV10-3	TRBD2	.	TGTGCCATCAGTGGTGGACTAGCGGGGGGAAAAGGAGGTGAGCAGTTCTTC	CAISGGLAGGKGGEQFF
TRBJ1-1	TRBV7-9	.	.	TGTGCCAGCAGCTTAACAGGGTTTGGGGACACTGAAGCTTTCTTT	CASSLTGFGDTEAFF
TRBJ2-2	TRBV2	TRBD2	.	TGTGCCAGCAGGGCTACAGGTTTCGGGGGGGATCCCGGGGAGCTGTTTTTT	CASRATGFGGDPGELFF